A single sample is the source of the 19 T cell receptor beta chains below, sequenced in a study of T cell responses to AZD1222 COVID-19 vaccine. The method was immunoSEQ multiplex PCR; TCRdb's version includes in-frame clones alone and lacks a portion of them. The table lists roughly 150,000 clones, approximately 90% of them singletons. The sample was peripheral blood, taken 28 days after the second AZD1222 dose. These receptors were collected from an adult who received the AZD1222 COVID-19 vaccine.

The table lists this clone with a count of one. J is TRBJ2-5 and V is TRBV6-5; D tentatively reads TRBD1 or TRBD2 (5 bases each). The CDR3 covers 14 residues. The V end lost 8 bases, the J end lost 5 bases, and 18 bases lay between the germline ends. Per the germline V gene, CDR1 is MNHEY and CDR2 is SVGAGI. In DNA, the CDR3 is TGTGCCAGCTCGAGGGGAACCCCAAGTGAGACCCAGTACTTC. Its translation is CASSRGTPSETQYF.

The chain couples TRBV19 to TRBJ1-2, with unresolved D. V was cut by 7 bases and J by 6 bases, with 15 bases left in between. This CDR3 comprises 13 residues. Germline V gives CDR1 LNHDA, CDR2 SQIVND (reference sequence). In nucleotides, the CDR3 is TGTGCCAGTACCTTCGATGGGTCAAATGGCTACACCTTC. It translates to CASTFDGSNGYTF.

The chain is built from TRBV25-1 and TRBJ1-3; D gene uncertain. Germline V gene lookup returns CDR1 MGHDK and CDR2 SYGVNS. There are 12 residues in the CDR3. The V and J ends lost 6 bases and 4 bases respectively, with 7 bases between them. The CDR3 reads CASSPAGNTIYF. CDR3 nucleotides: TGTGCCAGCAGCCCGGCAGGAAACACCATATATTTT.

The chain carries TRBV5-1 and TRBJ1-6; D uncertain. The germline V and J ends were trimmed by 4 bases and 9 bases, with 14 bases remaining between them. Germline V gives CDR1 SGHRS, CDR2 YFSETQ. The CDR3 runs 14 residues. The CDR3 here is CASSVQGWGSPLHF. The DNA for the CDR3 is TGCGCCAGCAGCGTACAAGGTTGGGGTTCACCCCTCCACTTT.

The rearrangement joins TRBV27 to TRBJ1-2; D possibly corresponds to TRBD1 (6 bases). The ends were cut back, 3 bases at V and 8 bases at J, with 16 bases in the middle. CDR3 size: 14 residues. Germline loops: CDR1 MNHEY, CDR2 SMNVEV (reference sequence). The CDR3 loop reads CASSFHPYRVGYTF. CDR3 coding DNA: TGTGCCAGCAGTTTTCACCCCTACAGGGTCGGCTACACCTTC.

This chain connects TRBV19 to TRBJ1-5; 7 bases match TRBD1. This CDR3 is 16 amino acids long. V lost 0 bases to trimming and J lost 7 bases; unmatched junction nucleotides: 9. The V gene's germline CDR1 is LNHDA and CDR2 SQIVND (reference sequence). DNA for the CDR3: TGTGCCAGTAGTATAGACGCACAGGGGCCCTACCAGCCCCAGCATTTT. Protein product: CASSIDAQGPYQPQHF.

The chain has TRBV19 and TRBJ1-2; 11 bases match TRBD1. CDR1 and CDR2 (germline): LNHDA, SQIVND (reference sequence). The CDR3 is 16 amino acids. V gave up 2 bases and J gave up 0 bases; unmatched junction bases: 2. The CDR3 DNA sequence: TGTGCCAGTAGTATACGGACAGGGGGCTCTAACTATGGCTACACCTTC. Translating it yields CASSIRTGGSNYGYTF.

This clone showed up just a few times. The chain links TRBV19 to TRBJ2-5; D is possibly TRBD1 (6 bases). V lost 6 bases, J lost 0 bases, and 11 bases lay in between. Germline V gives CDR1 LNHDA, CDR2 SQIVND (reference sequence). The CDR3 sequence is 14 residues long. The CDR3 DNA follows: TGTGCCAGTAGCCCGGACAGAAACCAAGAGACCCAGTACTTC. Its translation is CASSPDRNQETQYF.

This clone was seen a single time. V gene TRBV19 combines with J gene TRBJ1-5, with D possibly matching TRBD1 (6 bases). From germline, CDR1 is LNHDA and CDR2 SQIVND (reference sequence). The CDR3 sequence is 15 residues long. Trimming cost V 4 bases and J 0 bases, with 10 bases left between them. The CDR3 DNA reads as TGTGCCAGTAGTACTACAGGGTATAGCAATCAGCCCCAGCATTTT. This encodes CASSTTGYSNQPQHF.

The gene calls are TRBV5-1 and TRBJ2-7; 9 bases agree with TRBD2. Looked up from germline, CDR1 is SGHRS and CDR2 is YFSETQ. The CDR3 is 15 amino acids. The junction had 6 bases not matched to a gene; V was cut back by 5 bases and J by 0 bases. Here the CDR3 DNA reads TGCGCCAGCAGTCTGGCGGGAGGGAGCTCCTACGAGCAGTACTTC. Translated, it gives CASSLAGGSSYEQYF.

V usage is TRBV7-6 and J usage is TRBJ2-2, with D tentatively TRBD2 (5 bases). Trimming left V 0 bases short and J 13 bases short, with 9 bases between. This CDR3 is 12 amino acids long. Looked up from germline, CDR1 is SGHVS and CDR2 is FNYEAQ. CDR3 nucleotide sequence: TGTGCCAGCAGCTTAGCTGCGGGTGTGCTGTTTTTT. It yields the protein CASSLAAGVLFF. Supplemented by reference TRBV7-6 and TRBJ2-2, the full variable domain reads GAGVSQSPRYKVTKRGQDVALRCDPISGHVSLYWYRQALGQGPEFLTYFNYEAQQDKSGLPNDRFSAERPEGSISTLTIQRTEQRDSAMYRCASSLAAGVLFFGEGSRLTVL.

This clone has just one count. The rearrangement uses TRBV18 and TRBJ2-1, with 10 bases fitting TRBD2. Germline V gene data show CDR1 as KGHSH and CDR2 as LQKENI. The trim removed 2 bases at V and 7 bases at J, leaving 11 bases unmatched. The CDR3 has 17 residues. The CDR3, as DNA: TGTGCCAGCTCACCATCCCTAGCGGGAGCCTTGGGGAATGAGCAGTTCTTC. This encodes CASSPSLAGALGNEQFF.

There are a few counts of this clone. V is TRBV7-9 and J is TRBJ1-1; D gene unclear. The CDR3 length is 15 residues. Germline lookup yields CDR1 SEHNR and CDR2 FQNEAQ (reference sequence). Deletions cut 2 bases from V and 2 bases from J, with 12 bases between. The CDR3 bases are TGTGCCAGCAGCTTAAGGTCCAGTATCAACACTGAAGCTTTCTTT. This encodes CASSLRSSINTEAFF.

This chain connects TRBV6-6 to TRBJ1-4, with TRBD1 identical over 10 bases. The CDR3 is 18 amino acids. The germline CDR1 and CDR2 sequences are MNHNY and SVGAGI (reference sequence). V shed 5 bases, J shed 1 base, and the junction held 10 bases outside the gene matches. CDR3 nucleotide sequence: TGTGCCAGCAGTCGAAGACAGGGGGCCGGAGTAACTAATGAAAAACTGTTTTTT. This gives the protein CASSRRQGAGVTNEKLFF.

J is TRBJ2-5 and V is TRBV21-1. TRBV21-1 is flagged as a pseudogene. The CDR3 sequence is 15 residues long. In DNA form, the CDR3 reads TGTGCCAGCAGCAAAGGTTGGCAGGGGGGGGAGACCCAGTACTTC. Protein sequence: CASSKGWQGGETQYF.

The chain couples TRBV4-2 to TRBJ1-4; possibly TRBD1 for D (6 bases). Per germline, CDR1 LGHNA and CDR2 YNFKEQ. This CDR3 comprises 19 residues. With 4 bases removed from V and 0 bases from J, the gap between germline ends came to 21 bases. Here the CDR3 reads CASSLTNPGQITTNEKLFF. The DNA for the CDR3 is TGTGCCAGCAGCCTCACGAACCCGGGACAAATCACAACTAATGAAAAACTGTTTTTT.

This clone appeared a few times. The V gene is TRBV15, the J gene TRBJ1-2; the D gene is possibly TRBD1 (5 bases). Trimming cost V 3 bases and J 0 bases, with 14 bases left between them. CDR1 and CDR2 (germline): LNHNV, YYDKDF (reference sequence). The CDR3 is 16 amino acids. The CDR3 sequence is CATSRGRQGANYGYTF. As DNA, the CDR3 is TGTGCCACCAGCAGGGGACGGCAGGGAGCTAACTATGGCTACACCTTC.

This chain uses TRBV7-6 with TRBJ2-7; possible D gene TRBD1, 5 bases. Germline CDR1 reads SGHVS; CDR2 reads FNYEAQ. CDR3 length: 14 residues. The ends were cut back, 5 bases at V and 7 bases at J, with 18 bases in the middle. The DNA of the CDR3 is TGTGCCAGCAGCCGGACGCAAGGGGCTGGGGAGCAGTACTTC. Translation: CASSRTQGAGEQYF.

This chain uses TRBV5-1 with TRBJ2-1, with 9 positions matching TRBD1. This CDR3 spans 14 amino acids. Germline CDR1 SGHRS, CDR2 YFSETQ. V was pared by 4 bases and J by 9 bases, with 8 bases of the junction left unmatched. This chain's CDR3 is CASSGTGRFGEQFF. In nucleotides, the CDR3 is TGCGCCAGCAGCGGGACAGGGAGGTTTGGTGAGCAGTTCTTC.